This T cell receptor (beta chain) was sequenced during a study of a mutant IDH1 vaccine in newly diagnosed glioma. Study summary: The initiation of vaccination occurred 4-6 weeks after radiotherapy alone, or with temozolomide cycles. Males made up approximately 60% and females roughly 40% of treated patients, whose mean age was about 41 years. Most patients had received both radiotherapy and temozolomide, the prior options being radiotherapy, temozolomide, or both.

On this clone: The antigen is not known.

The V segment lost 5 bases and the J segment 7 bases; nucleotides outside the gene matches: 10. There are 15 residues in the CDR3. The germline V gene encodes CDR1 SNHLY and CDR2 FYNNEI. The time point here: week 47, end of study. Doses of 300 ug of mutant IDH1 20-mer peptide were given with topical imiquimod. The patients were given eight vaccinations, one each in weeks 1, 3, 5, 7, 11, 15, 19 and 23. The table came from immunoSEQ multiplex PCR; TCRdb's copy has only in-frame clones and leaves some out. The repertoire includes about 85,000 clones, under 90% of them detected once, and 0.7% to 0.95% sits in the top ten.

The J gene is TRBJ2-7, the V gene TRBV2, with TRBD1 identical over 11 bases. The sample here was PBMCs, taken from a glioma patient whose treatment included an IDH1 peptide vaccine. The sequence derives from a woman aged 45-59 years with glioma. CDR3 protein: CASSPSRDRGKEQYF. The CDR3 nucleotides read TGTGCCAGCAGTCCCTCCCGGGACAGGGGGAAAGAGCAGTACTTC.